Following are 4 T cell receptor beta chains from one sample sequenced in a study of monozygotic twins with inflammatory bowel disease. No DNA is given; TCRdb re-called the 5' RACE reads and lists each CDR3 protein once. This sample's table reports about 300,000 distinct CDR3 sequences. The sequencing input was blood. These receptors were taken from a human donor with ulcerative colitis or Crohn's disease, or a healthy co-twin of an affected twin (not recorded which).

This chain uses TRBV4-3 with TRBJ2-2; TCRdb indicates TRBD1, and absent DNA this call remains unverified. The CDR3 totals 13 residues. Germline lookup yields CDR1 LGHNA and CDR2 YSLEER. The CDR3 loop is CASSHRGGGELFF.

This chain connects TRBV24-1 to TRBJ2-3; checking the TCRdb D call of TRBD2 is not possible without DNA. The CDR3 sequence is 18 residues long. The V gene's germline CDR1 is KGHDR and CDR2 SFDVKD. The CDR3 protein is CATSDPDARTVSTDTQYF.

The rearrangement joins TRBV7-9 to TRBJ2-7; the TCRdb call, TRBD1, lacks DNA for checking. This CDR3 comprises 12 residues. The germline gives CDR1 SEHNR, CDR2 FQNEAQ (reference sequence). CDR3: CASSSRADEQYF.

This chain's CDR3 is CASSPRGAVLSGELFF. The chain joins TRBV9 to TRBJ2-2; TCRdb indicates TRBD1, and absent DNA this call remains unverified. In germline, CDR1 is SGDLS, CDR2 YYNGEE. The CDR3 totals 16 residues. Based on the CDR3 plus reference TRBV9 and TRBJ2-2, the full variable domain is DSGVTQTPKHLITATGQRVTLRCSPRSGDLSVYWYQQSLDQGLQFLIQYYNGEERAKGNILERFSAQQFPDLHSELNLSSLELGDSALYFCASSPRGAVLSGELFFGEGSRLTVL.